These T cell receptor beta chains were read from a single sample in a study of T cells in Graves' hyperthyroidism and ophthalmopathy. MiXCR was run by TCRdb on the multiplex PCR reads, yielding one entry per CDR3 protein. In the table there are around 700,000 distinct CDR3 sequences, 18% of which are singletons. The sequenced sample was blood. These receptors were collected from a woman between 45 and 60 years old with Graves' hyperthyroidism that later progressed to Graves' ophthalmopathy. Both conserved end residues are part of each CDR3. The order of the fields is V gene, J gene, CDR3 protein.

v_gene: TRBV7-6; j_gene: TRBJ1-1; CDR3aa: CASSPPPYRTEAFF
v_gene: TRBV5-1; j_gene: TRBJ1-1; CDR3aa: CASHSFITGGYTEAFF
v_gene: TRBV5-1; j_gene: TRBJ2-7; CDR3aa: CASSSGTPKIYEQYF
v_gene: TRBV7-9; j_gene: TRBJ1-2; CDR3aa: CASLHGYTF
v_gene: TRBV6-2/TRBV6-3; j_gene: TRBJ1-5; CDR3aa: CASGERTGGNQPQHF
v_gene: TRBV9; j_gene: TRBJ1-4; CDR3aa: CASSAQTGTSNEKLFF
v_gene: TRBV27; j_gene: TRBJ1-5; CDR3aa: CASSSRGFGNQPQHF
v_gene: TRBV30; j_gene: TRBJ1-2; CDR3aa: CAWRRDRQWGGYTF
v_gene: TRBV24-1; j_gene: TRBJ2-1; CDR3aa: CATSDLGGSSYNEQFF
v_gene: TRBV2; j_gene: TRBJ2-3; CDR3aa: CASSPQGRRTDTQYF
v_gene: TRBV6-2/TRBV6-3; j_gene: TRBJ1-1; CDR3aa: CASRQGAGNTEAFF
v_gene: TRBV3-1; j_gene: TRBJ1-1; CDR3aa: CASSQAGGNTEAFF
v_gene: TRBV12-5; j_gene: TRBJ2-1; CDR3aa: CASGLDGSYNEQFF
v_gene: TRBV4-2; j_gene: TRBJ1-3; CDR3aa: CASSQGTGAGSGNTIYF
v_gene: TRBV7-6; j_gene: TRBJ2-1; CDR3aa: CASSWEVGQSFNEQFF
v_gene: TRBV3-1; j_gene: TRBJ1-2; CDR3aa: CASSQPGRPSRNYGYTF
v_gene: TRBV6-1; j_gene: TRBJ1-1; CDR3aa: CASSVWSEDSEAFF
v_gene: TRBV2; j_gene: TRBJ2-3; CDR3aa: CVSSSLGTDTQYF
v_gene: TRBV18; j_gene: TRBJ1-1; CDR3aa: CASSAAGGSYTEAFF
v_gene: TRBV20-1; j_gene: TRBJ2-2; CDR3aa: CSAQWANTGELFF
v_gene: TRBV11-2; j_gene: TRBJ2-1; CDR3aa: CASSHNEQFF
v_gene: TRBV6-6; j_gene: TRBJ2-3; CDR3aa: CASSYSLGPPDTQYF
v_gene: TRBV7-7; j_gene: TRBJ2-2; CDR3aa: CASGKGTGANTGELFF
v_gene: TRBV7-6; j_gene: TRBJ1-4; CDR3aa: CASSLAGTDEKLFF
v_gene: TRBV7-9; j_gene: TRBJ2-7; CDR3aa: CASSHRDRVPYEQYF
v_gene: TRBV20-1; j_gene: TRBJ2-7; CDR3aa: CSARRTGLGEQYF
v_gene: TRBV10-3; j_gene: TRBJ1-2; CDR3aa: CAIRYEAGGRGGYTF
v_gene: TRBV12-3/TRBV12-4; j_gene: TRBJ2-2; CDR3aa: CASSLVYSQTGELFF
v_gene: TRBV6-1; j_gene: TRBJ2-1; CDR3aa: CASSARDSNNEQFF
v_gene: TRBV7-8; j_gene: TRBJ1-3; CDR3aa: CASSLVGDTIYF
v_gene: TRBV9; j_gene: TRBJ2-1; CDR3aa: CASSVVARGESYNEQFF
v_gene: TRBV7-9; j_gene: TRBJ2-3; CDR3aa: CASSFHRGWGTDTQYF
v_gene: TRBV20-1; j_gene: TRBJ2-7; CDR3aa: CSASLLEYEQYF
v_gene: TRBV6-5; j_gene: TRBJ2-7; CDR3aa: CASSYGGTDYEQYF
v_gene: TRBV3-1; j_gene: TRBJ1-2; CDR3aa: CASSPIGAENYGYTF
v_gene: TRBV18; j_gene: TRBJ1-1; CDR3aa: CASSPSTDPMNTEAFF
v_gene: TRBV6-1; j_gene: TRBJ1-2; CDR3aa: CASSVRVENYGYTF
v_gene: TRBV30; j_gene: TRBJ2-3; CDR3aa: CAWTPGGGIYTQYF
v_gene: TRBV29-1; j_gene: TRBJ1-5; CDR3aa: CSVVLDSNQPQHF
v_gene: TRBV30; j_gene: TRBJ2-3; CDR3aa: CAWSSLSTDTQYF